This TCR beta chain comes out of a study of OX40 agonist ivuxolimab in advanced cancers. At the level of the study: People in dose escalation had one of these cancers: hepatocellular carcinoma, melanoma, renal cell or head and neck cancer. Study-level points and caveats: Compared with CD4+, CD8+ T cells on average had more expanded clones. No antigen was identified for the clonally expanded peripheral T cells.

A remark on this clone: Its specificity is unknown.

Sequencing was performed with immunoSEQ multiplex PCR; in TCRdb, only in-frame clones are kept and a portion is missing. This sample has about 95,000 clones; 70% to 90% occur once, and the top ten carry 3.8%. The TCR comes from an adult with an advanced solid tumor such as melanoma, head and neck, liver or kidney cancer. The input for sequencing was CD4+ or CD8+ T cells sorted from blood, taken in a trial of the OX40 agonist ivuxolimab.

CDR3 protein: CASSQDSLVMNTEAFF. The DNA of the CDR3 is TGCGCCAGCAGCCAAGATTCTTTGGTAATGAACACTGAAGCTTTCTTT. The rearrangement uses TRBV4-3 and TRBJ1-1, with D uncertain. The CDR3 has 16 amino acids. Germline V gene sequence: CDR1 LGHNA, CDR2 YSLEER. V was cut by 0 bases and J by 0 bases, with 11 bases left in between.